This TCR beta chain emerged from a study of OX40 agonist ivuxolimab in advanced cancers. Whole-study findings and limits: The mean number of expanded clones was higher in CD8+ T cells than in CD4+.

The method was immunoSEQ multiplex PCR; TCRdb's version includes in-frame clones alone and lacks a portion of them. The repertoire has about 84,000 clones, roughly 82% of them found once; the top ten carry 2.5% to 3%. The CDR3 consists of 15 residues. Germline assignment: CDR1 LNHDA and CDR2 SQIVND (reference sequence). V lost 1 base, J lost 1 base, and 10 bases lay in between. A word on this clone: The target antigen is unknown.

The input for sequencing was CD4+ or CD8+ T cells sorted from blood, taken in a trial of the OX40 agonist ivuxolimab. This chain joins TRBV19 and TRBJ1-1; tentatively, D is TRBD1 (5 bases). This TCR was sampled from an adult with an advanced solid tumor such as melanoma, head and neck, liver or kidney cancer. CDR3 loop: CASSIGRAKNTEAFF. CDR3 sequence (DNA): TGTGCCAGTAGTATAGGCAGGGCGAAGAACACTGAAGCTTTCTTT.